The 13 T cell receptor beta chains in this list originate from one sample, sequenced in a study of cytomegalovirus exposure and HLA in healthy donors. The protocol was immunoSEQ multiplex PCR, while the TCRdb copy is restricted to in-frame clones and leaves out a portion. In the table there are some 250,000 clones, around 85% of which are singletons. The sample taken for sequencing was PBMCs. These receptors all stem from a woman aged 25 to 39 in good health and CMV-seropositive.

The gene calls are TRBV2 and TRBJ2-1; TRBD2 is a possible D gene (6 bases). Trimming took 7 bases from V and 3 from J, leaving 16 bases between them. Germline V gene data show CDR1 as SNHLY and CDR2 as FYNNEI. The CDR3 is 15 residues long. CDR3 residues: CASTSFGSLYNEQFF. CDR3 in DNA: TGTGCCAGCACCTCATTCGGGAGCCTCTACAATGAGCAGTTCTTC.

The chain joins TRBV10-3 to TRBJ2-1; 11 nucleotides match TRBD2. This CDR3 region has 14 residues. V shed 6 bases and J 8 bases; nucleotides not matched to a gene: 6. Germline CDR1 and CDR2: ENHRY and SYGVKD. Here the CDR3 reads CAISGLAGGDEQFF. For the CDR3, the DNA is TGTGCCATCAGCGGCCTAGCGGGAGGCGATGAGCAGTTCTTC.

This chain links TRBV28 with TRBJ2-3; D uncertain. This CDR3 is 17 amino acids long. In germline, CDR1 is MDHEN, CDR2 SYDVKM. V gave up 2 bases and J gave up 0 bases, with 15 bases separating them. CDR3 sequence (DNA): TGTGCCAGCAGTTTACATAGCCAAAGTCAGAGCACAGATACGCAGTATTTT. Encoded protein: CASSLHSQSQSTDTQYF.

As for this clone: The sample contains more than one DNA sequence encoding this CDR3. The chain is built from TRBV5-1 and TRBJ2-3; the match to TRBD2 covers 14 bases. This CDR3 comprises 16 residues. Germline CDR1 SGHRS, CDR2 YFSETQ. V shed 0 bases and J 4 bases; nucleotides not matched to a gene: 1. CDR3 in amino acids: CASSLGTSGRSDTQYF. The CDR3 DNA sequence: TGCGCCAGCAGCTTGGGGACTAGCGGGAGGTCAGATACGCAGTATTTT.

The chain links TRBV4-2 to TRBJ1-2; tentatively, D is TRBD1 (6 bases). V was shortened by 4 bases and J by 2 bases, with 14 bases between the two germline ends. This CDR3 has 15 residues. Looked up from germline, CDR1 is LGHNA and CDR2 is YNFKEQ. Here the CDR3 reads CASSRPIQGNYGYTF. CDR3 bases: TGTGCCAGCAGCCGCCCAATACAGGGAAACTATGGCTACACCTTC.

J is TRBJ2-4 and V is TRBV28, with a possible D match to TRBD2 (7 bases). The CDR3 is made up of 14 amino acids. The ends were cut back, 1 base at V and 15 bases at J, with 19 bases in the middle. From germline, CDR1 is MDHEN and CDR2 SYDVKM. The CDR3 bases are TGTGCCAGCAGTTTATCCGTCCCGGGGGGCGCGAGGTACTTC. Translation gives CASSLSVPGGARYF.

The chain recombines TRBV13 with TRBJ1-2; D remains ambiguous. This CDR3 has 12 amino acids. V dropped 4 bases and J dropped 4 bases, with 7 bases sitting between them. Looked up from germline, CDR1 is PRHDT and CDR2 is FYEKMQ (reference sequence). CDR3 coding DNA: TGTGCCAGCAGCTCCGGGTCCTATGGCTACACCTTC. It encodes CASSSGSYGYTF.

This chain connects TRBV7-9 to TRBJ2-2; 8 bases match TRBD2. Per the germline V gene, CDR1 is SEHNR and CDR2 is FQNEAQ (reference sequence). There are 16 residues in the CDR3. The V gene end was trimmed by 5 bases and the J gene end by 5 bases; junction bases not matched to a gene: 10. The chain's CDR3 is CASSTSGSEETGELFF. The CDR3 DNA follows: TGTGCCAGCAGCACTAGCGGAAGCGAGGAAACCGGGGAGCTGTTTTTT.

The chain recombines TRBV30 with TRBJ2-3; 7 bases align to TRBD2. Trimming at V came to 4 bases and at J to 3 bases, leaving 4 bases not matched to a gene. This CDR3 spans 13 amino acids. Germline CDR1 reads GTSNPN; CDR2 reads SVGIG (reference sequence). The CDR3 nucleotides read TGTGCCTGGACTAGCGGTGGTACAGATACGCAGTATTTT. Translated: CAWTSGGTDTQYF.

The rearrangement joins TRBV19 to TRBJ2-7; tentative D call: TRBD2 (5 bases). Germline V CDR1 and CDR2: LNHDA, SQIVND (reference sequence). V lost 6 bases and J 3 bases, leaving 15 bases between the germline ends. This CDR3 region has 14 residues. The CDR3 protein is CASRSHEGSYEQYF. The CDR3 DNA is TGTGCCAGTAGATCCCACGAGGGAAGCTACGAGCAGTACTTC. The full variable domain, rest sourced from reference TRBV19 and TRBJ2-7, is DGGITQSPKYLFRKEGQNVTLSCEQNLNHDAMYWYRQDPGQGLRLIYYSQIVNDFQKGDIAEGYSVSREKKESFPLTVTSAQKNPTAFYLCASRSHEGSYEQYFGPGTRLTVT.

V is TRBV18 and J is TRBJ1-3; no reliable D call. This CDR3 has 16 amino acids. The germline V gene encodes CDR1 KGHSH and CDR2 LQKENI. The V and J ends lost 1 base and 1 base respectively, with 11 bases between them. This chain's CDR3 is CASSPRTERSGNTIYF. The CDR3 nucleotides are TGTGCCAGCTCACCACGTACAGAAAGGTCTGGAAACACCATATATTTT.

The chain uses TRBV7-3 and TRBJ1-5; 10 bases are shared with TRBD1. The V segment lost 4 bases and the J segment 9 bases; nucleotides outside the gene matches: 12. Looked up from germline, CDR1 is SGHTA and CDR2 is FQGTGA. This CDR3 is built from 16 residues. The CDR3 here is CASSWDRDRGLAPQHF. The CDR3, as DNA: TGTGCCAGCAGCTGGGACCGGGACAGGGGCCTGGCGCCCCAGCATTTT.

This chain uses TRBV2 with TRBJ2-2; 12 nucleotides line up with TRBD1. V lost 4 bases to trimming and J lost 7 bases; unmatched junction nucleotides: 19. Germline assignment: CDR1 SNHLY and CDR2 FYNNEI. This CDR3 is 20 amino acids long. The CDR3 sequence: CASSGAGTGGRNTRGGELFF. In DNA form, the CDR3 reads TGTGCCAGCAGTGGGGCTGGGACAGGGGGCCGAAATACCAGGGGCGGGGAGCTGTTTTTT.